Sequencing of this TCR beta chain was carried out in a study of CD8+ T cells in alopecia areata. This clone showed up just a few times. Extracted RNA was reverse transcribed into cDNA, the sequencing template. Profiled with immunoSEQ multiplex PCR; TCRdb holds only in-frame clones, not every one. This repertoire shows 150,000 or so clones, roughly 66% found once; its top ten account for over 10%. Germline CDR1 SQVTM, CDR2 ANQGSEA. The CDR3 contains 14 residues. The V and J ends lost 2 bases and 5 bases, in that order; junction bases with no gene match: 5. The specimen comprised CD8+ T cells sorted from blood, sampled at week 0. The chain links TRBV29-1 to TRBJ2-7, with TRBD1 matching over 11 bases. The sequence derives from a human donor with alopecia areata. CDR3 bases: TGCAGCGTTGAACAGGGACAGGGGGGAAACGAGCAGTACTTC. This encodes CSVEQGQGGNEQYF.